A selection of T cell receptor beta chains follows, all from one sample in a study of blood T cell repertoires in COVID-19. Only in-frame clones appear in the TCRdb table, and some are missing; sequencing was by immunoSEQ multiplex PCR. The sample has some 140,000 clones; approximately 88% are singletons. The sequencing input was peripheral blood. The source of these receptors is a woman aged 80 or older with acute or convalescent COVID-19. Each CDR3 is given with its conserved first and last residue. A D gene is named only where the DNA matches it firmly. The size entry is marked missing in some rows and otherwise reads once, few, many or a size class.

clone size,D gene,V gene,J gene,CDR3 protein,CDR3 DNA
-,-,TRBV6-5,TRBJ2-2,CASSSSSVGELFF,TGTGCCAGCAGCTCCTCTAGCGTCGGGGAGCTGTTTTTT
-,TRBD1,TRBV7-9,TRBJ1-4,CASTKTGAHEKLFF,TGTGCCAGCACCAAGACAGGGGCCCATGAAAAACTGTTTTTT
-,-,TRBV3-1/TRBV3-2,TRBJ1-5,CASSQDATGIHPQHF,TGTGCCAGCAGCCAAGATGCGACAGGAATCCACCCCCAGCATTTT
-,-,TRBV5-1,TRBJ1-1,CASRRETNTEAFF,TGCGCCAGCAGGCGTGAAACGAACACTGAAGCTTTCTTT
-,-,TRBV7-2,TRBJ2-2,CASSPARLNTGELFF,TGTGCCAGCAGCCCCGCCAGGCTAAACACCGGGGAGCTGTTTTTT
few,TRBD1,TRBV19,TRBJ2-2,CASRTDRRTGELFF,TGTGCCAGTAGGACGGACAGGCGAACCGGGGAGCTGTTTTTT
-,-,TRBV5-6,TRBJ1-1,CASSFGQTTEAFF,TGTGCCAGCAGCTTCGGACAGACCACTGAAGCTTTCTTT
-,-,TRBV29-1,TRBJ1-1,CSVGVGRNTEAFF,TGCAGCGTTGGAGTAGGGAGGAACACTGAAGCTTTCTTT
-,TRBD2,TRBV11-3,TRBJ2-1,CASSSGSGIGFSDDEQFF,TGTGCCAGCAGCTCCGGTAGCGGGATTGGATTCTCTGACGATGAGCAGTTCTTC
-,TRBD2,TRBV19,TRBJ2-3,CASGRTRNTDTQYF,TGTGCCAGTGGAAGGACTAGAAACACAGATACGCAGTATTTT
-,TRBD2,TRBV11-2,TRBJ2-5,CASSFLRGGRETQYF,TGTGCCAGCAGCTTCTTGCGGGGGGGCCGGGAGACCCAGTACTTC
-,TRBD2,TRBV6-4,TRBJ2-1,CASSPLAGGYNEQFF,TGTGCCAGCAGTCCGCTAGCGGGAGGTTACAATGAGCAGTTCTTC
-,TRBD2,TRBV6-1,TRBJ2-1,CASRLAGDYNEQFF,TGTGCCAGCAGGTTGGCGGGGGATTACAATGAGCAGTTCTTC
-,TRBD1,TRBV6-2/TRBV6-3,TRBJ1-5,CASSSGTGRGQPQHF,TGTGCCAGCAGTTCCGGGACAGGGCGCGGGCAGCCCCAGCATTTT
-,TRBD2,TRBV9,TRBJ2-1,CASSVGGGTSGREQFF,TGTGCCAGCAGCGTAGGAGGGGGGACTAGCGGGCGTGAGCAGTTCTTC
many,TRBD1,TRBV14,TRBJ2-4,CASSQVNYGQGLAKNIQYF,TGTGCCAGCAGCCAAGTCAATTATGGACAGGGGCTAGCCAAAAACATTCAGTACTTC
-,-,TRBV4-1,TRBJ2-6,CASSQDLPGGSGANVLTF,TGCGCCAGCAGCCAAGATCTACCTGGCGGGTCTGGGGCCAACGTCCTGACTTTC
once,TRBD1,TRBV29-1,TRBJ1-3,CSVRRTGAIGEGNTIYF,TGCAGCGTCAGAAGGACAGGGGCGATTGGAGAGGGAAACACCATATATTTT
-,TRBD1,TRBV19,TRBJ1-2,CASNDRGRGGYTF,TGTGCCAGTAATGACAGGGGGCGTGGTGGCTACACCTTC
-,TRBD1,TRBV20-1,TRBJ1-2,CSASGQGAKANYGYTF,TGCAGTGCTAGTGGACAGGGGGCCAAAGCTAACTATGGCTACACCTTC
-,-,TRBV30,TRBJ2-1,CAWSVDSSSYNEQFF,TGTGCCTGGAGTGTTGACTCCAGCTCCTACAATGAGCAGTTCTTC
-,-,TRBV5-6,TRBJ2-7,CASSFQRQDSEQYF,TGTGCCAGCAGCTTTCAAAGACAGGATAGTGAGCAGTACTTC
-,-,TRBV6-6,TRBJ1-3,CASNLDIGNTIYF,TGTGCCAGCAATCTCGACATCGGAAACACCATATATTTT
-,-,TRBV9,TRBJ1-4,CASSVAGDNEKLFF,TGTGCCAGCAGCGTAGCCGGGGATAATGAAAAACTGTTTTTT
-,-,TRBV29-1,TRBJ2-1,CSAGGGQGSYNEQFF,TGCAGCGCCGGGGGGGGACAGGGCTCCTACAATGAGCAGTTCTTC
once,-,TRBV6-5,TRBJ2-1,CASSYSITPEINEQFF,TGTGCCAGCAGTTACTCGATTACACCGGAGATCAATGAGCAGTTCTTC
-,TRBD2,TRBV9,TRBJ2-1,CASSGLAGANEQFF,TGTGCCAGCAGCGGCCTAGCGGGAGCCAATGAGCAGTTCTTC
-,TRBD1,TRBV19,TRBJ1-6,CASSVGTGGFSPLHF,TGTGCCAGTAGTGTTGGGACAGGGGGCTTCTCACCCCTCCACTTT
-,-,TRBV11-3,TRBJ1-1,CASSLDVGGELRTEAFF,TGTGCCAGCAGCTTAGATGTCGGGGGGGAATTGAGAACTGAAGCTTTCTTT
once,-,TRBV2,TRBJ1-5,CASRGDIYQPQHF,TGTGCCAGCAGAGGGGACATATATCAGCCCCAGCATTTT
-,TRBD1,TRBV3-1/TRBV3-2,TRBJ2-1,CASSPRDRSYNEQFF,TGTGCCAGCAGCCCCCGGGACAGGTCCTACAATGAGCAGTTCTTC
-,TRBD1,TRBV28,TRBJ1-3,CASSLSGTGSGNTIYF,TGTGCCAGCAGTTTATCCGGGACAGGCTCTGGAAACACCATATATTTT
-,-,TRBV7-2,TRBJ2-3,CASSPVGATDTQYF,TGTGCCAGCAGCCCCGTAGGGGCCACAGATACGCAGTATTTT
-,TRBD1,TRBV14,TRBJ1-6,CASSQVTGRGYNSPLHF,TGTGCCAGCAGCCAAGTTACGGGCAGGGGGTATAATTCACCCCTCCACTTT
-,-,TRBV11-2,TRBJ2-2,CASSPDRTNTGELFF,TGTGCCAGCAGCCCGGACAGAACGAACACCGGGGAGCTGTTTTTT
-,-,TRBV12-3/TRBV12-4,TRBJ2-1,CASRPSRSAEQFF,TGTGCCAGCAGACCCTCTAGATCGGCTGAGCAGTTCTTC
once,-,TRBV7-2,TRBJ1-1,CASRPRRQGSEAFF,TGTGCCAGCAGGCCCCGGCGTCAGGGTTCTGAAGCTTTCTTT
-,-,TRBV3-1/TRBV3-2,TRBJ1-3,CASSQNRNSGNTIYF,TGTGCCAGCAGCCAAAACAGGAACTCTGGAAACACCATATATTTT
-,TRBD2,TRBV3-1/TRBV3-2,TRBJ2-3,CASSQGLAGGTDTQYF,TGTGCCAGCAGCCAAGGACTAGCGGGGGGCACAGATACGCAGTATTTT
-,-,TRBV5-6,TRBJ1-2,CASSPLQGSLGYTF,TGTGCCAGCAGCCCGCTACAGGGAAGCCTTGGCTACACCTTC
-,-,TRBV4-1,TRBJ1-2,CASSQALDGYYGYTF,TGCGCCAGCAGCCAAGCACTCGACGGGTACTATGGCTACACCTTC
-,TRBD2,TRBV7-2,TRBJ2-5,CASSLGLAGKETQYF,TGTGCCAGCAGCTTAGGACTAGCGGGAAAAGAGACCCAGTACTTC
-,TRBD2,TRBV4-3,TRBJ2-6,CASSQEGEGLSWGANVLTF,TGCGCCAGCAGCCAAGAAGGGGAGGGGCTGTCGTGGGGGGCCAACGTCCTGACTTTC
-,TRBD1,TRBV7-9,TRBJ1-3,CASSPTGANSGNTIYF,TGTGCCAGCAGCCCAACAGGGGCCAACTCTGGAAACACCATATATTTT